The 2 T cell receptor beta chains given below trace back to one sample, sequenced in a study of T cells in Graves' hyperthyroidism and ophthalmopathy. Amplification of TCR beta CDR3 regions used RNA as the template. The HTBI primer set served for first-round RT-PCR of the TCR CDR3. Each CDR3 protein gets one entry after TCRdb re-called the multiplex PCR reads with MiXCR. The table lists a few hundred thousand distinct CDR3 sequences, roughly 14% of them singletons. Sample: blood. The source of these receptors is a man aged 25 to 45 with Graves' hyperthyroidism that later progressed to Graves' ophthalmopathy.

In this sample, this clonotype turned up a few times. The CDR3 sequence is CASSRTFLRNIQYF. The CDR3 DNA reads as TGTGCCAGCAGCCGGACATTTCTTCGGAACATTCAGTACTTC. The rearrangement uses TRBV9 and TRBJ2-4, with D tentatively TRBD1 (5 bases). CDR3 length equals 14 residues. CDR1 SGDLS and CDR2 YYNGEE come from the germline V gene. The V end lost 4 bases, the J end lost 7 bases, and 15 bases lay between the germline ends.

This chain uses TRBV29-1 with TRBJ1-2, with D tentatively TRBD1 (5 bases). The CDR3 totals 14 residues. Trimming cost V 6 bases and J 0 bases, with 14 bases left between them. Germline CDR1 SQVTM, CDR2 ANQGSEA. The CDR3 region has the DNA TGCAGCGTCACTGACAGCTCGACTAACTATGGCTACACCTTC. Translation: CSVTDSSTNYGYTF.